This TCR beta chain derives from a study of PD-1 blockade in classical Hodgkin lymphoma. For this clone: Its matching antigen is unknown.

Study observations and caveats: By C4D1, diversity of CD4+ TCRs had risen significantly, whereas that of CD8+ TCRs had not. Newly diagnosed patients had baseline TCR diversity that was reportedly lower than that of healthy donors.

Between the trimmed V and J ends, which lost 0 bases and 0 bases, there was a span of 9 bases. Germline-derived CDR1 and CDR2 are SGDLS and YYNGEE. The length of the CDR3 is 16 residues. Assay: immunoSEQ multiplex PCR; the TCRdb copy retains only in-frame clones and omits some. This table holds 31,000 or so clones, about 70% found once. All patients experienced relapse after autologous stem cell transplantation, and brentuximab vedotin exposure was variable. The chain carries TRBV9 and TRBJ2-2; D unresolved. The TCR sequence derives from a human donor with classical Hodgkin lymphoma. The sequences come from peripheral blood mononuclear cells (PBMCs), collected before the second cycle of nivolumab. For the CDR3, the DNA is TGTGCCAGCAGCGTAGCTTGGAACGCGAACACCGGGGAGCTGTTTTTT. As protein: CASSVAWNANTGELFF.